Included here is one TCR beta chain sequence, with context. The primer mix had 60 Vbeta and 13 Jbeta primers. Generated by immunoSEQ multiplex PCR, the TCRdb table keeps only in-frame clones and is missing some. The sample has fewer than 120,000 clones; around 79% are singletons. This record comes from a study of cytomegalovirus exposure and HLA in healthy donors. The CDR3 totals 14 residues. V lost 3 bases and J lost 5, with 13 bases in between. Germline V gene lookup returns CDR1 LNHDA and CDR2 SQIVND (reference sequence). The TCR sequence derives from a woman aged 25 to 39 in good health and CMV-seronegative. This chain connects TRBV19 to TRBJ2-5; D possibly corresponds to TRBD1 (6 bases). The sample consisted of PBMCs. Here the CDR3 reads CASSMRGMWETQYF. CDR3 coding DNA: TGTGCCAGTAGTATGAGGGGGATGTGGGAGACCCAGTACTTC.